The text below deals with one T cell receptor (beta chain). The data belong to a study of blood T cell repertoires in COVID-19. Looking at the study overall: Acute and convalescent COVID-19 samples came from the United States, Italy and Spain. PBMCs, B-cell-depleted T cells, or T cells provided the cDNA or gDNA that made up the material.

This table comes from immunoSEQ multiplex PCR, and its TCRdb copy is limited to in-frame clones, with some not included. The sample holds 250,000 or so clones, 86% seen once. Between the trimmed V and J ends, which lost 1 base and 1 base, there was a span of 16 bases. The CDR3 extends over 17 amino acids. Germline CDR1 and CDR2: SGHDN and FVKESK. The chain has TRBV14 and TRBJ1-1; D perhaps matches TRBD1 (5 bases). The origin of this receptor is a woman aged 25 to 39 with active or convalescent COVID-19. Sequences were obtained from peripheral blood. CDR3 in DNA: TGTGCCAGCAGCCAAGCTCGGGCAGGGACTTGGAACACTGAAGCTTTCTTT. It codes for CASSQARAGTWNTEAFF.